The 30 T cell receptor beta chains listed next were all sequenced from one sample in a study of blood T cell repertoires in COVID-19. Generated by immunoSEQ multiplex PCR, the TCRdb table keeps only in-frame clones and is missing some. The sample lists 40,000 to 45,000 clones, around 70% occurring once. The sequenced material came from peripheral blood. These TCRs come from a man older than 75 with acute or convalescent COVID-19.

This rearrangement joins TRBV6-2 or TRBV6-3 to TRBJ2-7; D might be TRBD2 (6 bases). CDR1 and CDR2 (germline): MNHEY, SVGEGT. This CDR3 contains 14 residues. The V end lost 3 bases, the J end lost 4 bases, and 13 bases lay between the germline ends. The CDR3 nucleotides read TGTGCCAGCAGTTATGGGGGAGGATGGTACGAGCAGTACTTC. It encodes CASSYGGGWYEQYF.

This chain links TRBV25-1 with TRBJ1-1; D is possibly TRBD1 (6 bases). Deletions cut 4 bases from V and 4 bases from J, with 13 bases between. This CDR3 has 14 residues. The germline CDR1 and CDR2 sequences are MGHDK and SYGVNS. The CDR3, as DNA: TGTGCCAGCAGTGGCCATGGACAGTCCACTGAAGCTTTCTTT. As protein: CASSGHGQSTEAFF.

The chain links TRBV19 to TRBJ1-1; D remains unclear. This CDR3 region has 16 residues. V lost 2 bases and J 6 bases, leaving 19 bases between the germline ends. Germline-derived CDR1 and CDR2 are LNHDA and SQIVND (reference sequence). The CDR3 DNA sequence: TGTGCCAGTAGTATATCCCGGGGTACCTTCCTCCCTGAAGCTTTCTTT. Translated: CASSISRGTFLPEAFF.

Here the CDR3 DNA reads TGTGCCAGCAGCTTCGTGACAGGGGATGAGCAGTTCTTC. Its translation: CASSFVTGDEQFF. The chain combines TRBV11-1 with TRBJ2-1; TRBD1 aligns across 8 bases. The CDR3 is 13 amino acids. Germline V CDR1 and CDR2: SGHAT, FQDESV (reference sequence). V shed 3 bases, J shed 8 bases, and the junction held 3 bases outside the gene matches.

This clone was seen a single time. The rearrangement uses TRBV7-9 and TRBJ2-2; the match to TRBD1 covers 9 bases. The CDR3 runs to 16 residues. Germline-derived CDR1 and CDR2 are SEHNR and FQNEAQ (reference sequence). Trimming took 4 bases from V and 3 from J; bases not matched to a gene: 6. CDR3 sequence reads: CASSSDRGEDTGELFF. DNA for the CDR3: TGTGCCAGCAGCTCGGACAGGGGAGAGGACACCGGGGAGCTGTTTTTT.

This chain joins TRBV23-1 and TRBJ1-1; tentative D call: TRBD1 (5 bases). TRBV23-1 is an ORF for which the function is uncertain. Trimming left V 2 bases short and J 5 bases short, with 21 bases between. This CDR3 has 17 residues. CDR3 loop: CASSQQRQGRNCTEAFF. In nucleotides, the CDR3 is TGCGCCAGCAGTCAACAGAGGCAGGGTCGGAATTGTACTGAAGCTTTCTTT.

The CDR3 region is CASSLAPWTGVDKNIQYF. The CDR3 DNA reads TGTGCCAGCAGCTTAGCGCCTTGGACAGGGGTGGACAAAAACATTCAGTACTTC. This chain joins TRBV7-2 and TRBJ2-4; TRBD1 matches 9 bases. The CDR3 length is 18 residues. The V and J ends lost 0 bases and 3 bases, in that order; junction bases with no gene match: 9. CDR1 is SGHTA and CDR2 is FQGNSA in the germline V gene.

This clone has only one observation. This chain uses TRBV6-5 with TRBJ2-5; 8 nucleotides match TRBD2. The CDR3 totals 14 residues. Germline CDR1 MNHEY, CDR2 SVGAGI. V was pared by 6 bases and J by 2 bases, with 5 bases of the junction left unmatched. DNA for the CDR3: TGTGCCAGCAGCAGCGGGGGTCGGCAAGAGACCCAGTACTTC. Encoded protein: CASSSGGRQETQYF.

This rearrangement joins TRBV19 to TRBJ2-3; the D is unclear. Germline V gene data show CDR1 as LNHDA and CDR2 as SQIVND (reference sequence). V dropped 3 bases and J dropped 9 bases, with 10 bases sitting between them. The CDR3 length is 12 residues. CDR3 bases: TGTGCCAGTAGTATGCAGGAAGGCACGCAGTATTTT. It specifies CASSMQEGTQYF.

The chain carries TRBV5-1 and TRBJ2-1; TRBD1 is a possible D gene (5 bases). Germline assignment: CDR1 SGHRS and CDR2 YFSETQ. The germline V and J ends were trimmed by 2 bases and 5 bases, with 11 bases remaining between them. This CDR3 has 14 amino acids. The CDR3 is CASSFLGANNEQFF. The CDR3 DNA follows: TGCGCCAGCAGCTTCCTTGGGGCTAACAATGAGCAGTTCTTC.

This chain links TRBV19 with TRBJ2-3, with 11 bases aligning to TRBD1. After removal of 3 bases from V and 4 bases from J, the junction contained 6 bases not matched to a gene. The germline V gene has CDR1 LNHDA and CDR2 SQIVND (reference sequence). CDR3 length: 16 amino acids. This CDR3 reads CASSMEDRGRADTQYF. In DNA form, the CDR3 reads TGTGCCAGTAGTATGGAGGACAGGGGGCGTGCAGATACGCAGTATTTT.

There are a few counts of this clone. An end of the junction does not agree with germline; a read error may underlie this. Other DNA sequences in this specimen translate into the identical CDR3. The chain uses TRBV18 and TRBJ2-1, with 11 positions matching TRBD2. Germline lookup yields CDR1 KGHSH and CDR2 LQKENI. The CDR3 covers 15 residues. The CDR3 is CASSPLAGVSNEQFF. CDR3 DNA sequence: TGTGCCAGCTCCCCACTAGCGGGAGTCTCCAATGAGCAGTTCTTC.

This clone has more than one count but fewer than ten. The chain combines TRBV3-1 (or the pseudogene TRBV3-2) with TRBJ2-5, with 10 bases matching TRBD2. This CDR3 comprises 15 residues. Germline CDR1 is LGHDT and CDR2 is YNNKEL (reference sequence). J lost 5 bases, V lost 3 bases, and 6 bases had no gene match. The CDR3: CASSHAPTSGETQYF. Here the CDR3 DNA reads TGTGCCAGCAGCCATGCCCCGACTAGCGGGGAGACCCAGTACTTC.

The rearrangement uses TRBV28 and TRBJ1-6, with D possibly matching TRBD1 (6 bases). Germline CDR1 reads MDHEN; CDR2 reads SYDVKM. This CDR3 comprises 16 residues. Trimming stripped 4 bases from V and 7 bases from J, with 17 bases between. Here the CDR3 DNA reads TGTGCCAGCAGTTCAAACTACCGGACAGAGAATTCACCCCTCCACTTT. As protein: CASSSNYRTENSPLHF.

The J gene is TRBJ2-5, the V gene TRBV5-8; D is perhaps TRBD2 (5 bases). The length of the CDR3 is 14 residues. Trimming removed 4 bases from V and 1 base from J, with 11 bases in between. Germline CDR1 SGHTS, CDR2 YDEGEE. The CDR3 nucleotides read TGTGCCAGCAGCCAGCCCGGAGGCCAAGAGACCCAGTACTTC. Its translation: CASSQPGGQETQYF.

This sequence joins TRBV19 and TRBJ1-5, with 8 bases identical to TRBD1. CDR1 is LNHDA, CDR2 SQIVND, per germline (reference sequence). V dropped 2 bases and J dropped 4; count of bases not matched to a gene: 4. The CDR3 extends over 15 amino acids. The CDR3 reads CASSIRQGANQPQHF. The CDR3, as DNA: TGTGCCAGTAGTATACGCCAGGGGGCAAATCAGCCCCAGCATTTT. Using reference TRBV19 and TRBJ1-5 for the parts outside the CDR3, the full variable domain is DGGITQSPKYLFRKEGQNVTLSCEQNLNHDAMYWYRQDPGQGLRLIYYSQIVNDFQKGDIAEGYSVSREKKESFPLTVTSAQKNPTAFYLCASSIRQGANQPQHFGDGTRLSIL.

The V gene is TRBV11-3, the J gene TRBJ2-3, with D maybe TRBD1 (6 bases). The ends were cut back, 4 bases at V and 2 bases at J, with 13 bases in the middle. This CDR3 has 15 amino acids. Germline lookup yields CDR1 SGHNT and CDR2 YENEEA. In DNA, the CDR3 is TGTGCCAGCAGCTCTCTAGGGGGTGCCACAGATACGCAGTATTTT. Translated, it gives CASSSLGGATDTQYF.

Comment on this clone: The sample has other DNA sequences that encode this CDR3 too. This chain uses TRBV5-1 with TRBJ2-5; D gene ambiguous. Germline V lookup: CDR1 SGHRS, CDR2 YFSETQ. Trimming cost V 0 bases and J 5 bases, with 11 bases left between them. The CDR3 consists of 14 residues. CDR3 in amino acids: CASSLGREKETQYF. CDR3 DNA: TGCGCCAGCAGCTTGGGCCGAGAGAAGGAGACCCAGTACTTC.

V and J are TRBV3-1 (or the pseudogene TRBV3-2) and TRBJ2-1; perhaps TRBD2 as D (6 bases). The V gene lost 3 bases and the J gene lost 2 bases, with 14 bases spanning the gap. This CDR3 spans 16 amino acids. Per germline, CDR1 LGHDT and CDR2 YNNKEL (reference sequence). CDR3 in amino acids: CASSHGLAATYNEQFF. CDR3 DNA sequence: TGTGCCAGCAGCCACGGCTTAGCGGCCACCTACAATGAGCAGTTCTTC.

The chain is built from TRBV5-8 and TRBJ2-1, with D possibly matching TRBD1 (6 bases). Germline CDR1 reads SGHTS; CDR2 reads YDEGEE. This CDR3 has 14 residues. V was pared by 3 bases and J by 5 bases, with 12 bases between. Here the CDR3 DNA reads TGTGCCAGCAGCTCTCGGACAGTTCACAATGAGCAGTTCTTC. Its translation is CASSSRTVHNEQFF.

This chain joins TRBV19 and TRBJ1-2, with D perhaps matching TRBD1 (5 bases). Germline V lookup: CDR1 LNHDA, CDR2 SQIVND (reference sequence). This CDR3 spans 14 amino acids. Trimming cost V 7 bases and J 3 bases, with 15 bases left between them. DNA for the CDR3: TGTGCCAGTAACCCGGCAGGGAAATACTATGGCTACACCTTC. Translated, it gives CASNPAGKYYGYTF.

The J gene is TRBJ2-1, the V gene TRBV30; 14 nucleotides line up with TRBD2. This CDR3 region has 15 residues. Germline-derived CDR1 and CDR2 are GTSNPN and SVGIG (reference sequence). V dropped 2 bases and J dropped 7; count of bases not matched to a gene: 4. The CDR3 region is CAWSSGLAGVNEQFF. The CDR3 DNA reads TGTGCCTGGAGTTCGGGACTAGCGGGAGTGAATGAGCAGTTCTTC. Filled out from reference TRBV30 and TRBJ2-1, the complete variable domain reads SQTIHQWPATLVQPVGSPLSLECTVEGTSNPNLYWYRQAAGRGLQLLFYSVGIGQISSEVPQNLSASRPQDRQFILSSKKLLLSDSGFYLCAWSSGLAGVNEQFFGPGTRLTVL.

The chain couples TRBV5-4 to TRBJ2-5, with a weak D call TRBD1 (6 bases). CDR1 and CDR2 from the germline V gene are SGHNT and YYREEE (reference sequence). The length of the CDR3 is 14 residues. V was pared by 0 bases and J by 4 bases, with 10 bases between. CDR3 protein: CASSLGGQRETQYF. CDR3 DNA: TGTGCCAGCAGCTTGGGGGGGCAGAGAGAGACCCAGTACTTC.

The CDR3 reads CASSPGGARSSYNEQFF. The CDR3 DNA sequence: TGTGCCAGCAGCCCGGGGGGGGCGCGTAGCTCCTACAATGAGCAGTTCTTC. The rearrangement uses TRBV9 and TRBJ2-1; 8 nucleotides line up with TRBD2. CDR1 SGDLS and CDR2 YYNGEE come from the germline V gene. Unmatched junction bases numbered 9, after V lost 4 bases and J lost 0 bases. CDR3 size: 17 residues. Looking up the rest from reference TRBV9 and TRBJ2-1 gives the full variable domain: DSGVTQTPKHLITATGQRVTLRCSPRSGDLSVYWYQQSLDQGLQFLIQYYNGEERAKGNILERFSAQQFPDLHSELNLSSLELGDSALYFCASSPGGARSSYNEQFFGPGTRLTVL.

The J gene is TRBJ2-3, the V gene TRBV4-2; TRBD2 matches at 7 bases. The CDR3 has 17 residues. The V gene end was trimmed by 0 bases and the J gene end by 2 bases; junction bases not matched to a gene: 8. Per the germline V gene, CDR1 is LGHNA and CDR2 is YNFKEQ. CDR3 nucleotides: TGTGCCAGCAGCCAAGACAATTGGGGACTATCCACAGATACGCAGTATTTT. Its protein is CASSQDNWGLSTDTQYF.

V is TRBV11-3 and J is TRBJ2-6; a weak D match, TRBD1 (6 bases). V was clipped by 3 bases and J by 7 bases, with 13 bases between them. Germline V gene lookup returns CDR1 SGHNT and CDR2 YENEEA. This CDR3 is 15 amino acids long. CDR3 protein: CASSFTQGGANVLTF. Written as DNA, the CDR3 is TGTGCCAGCAGCTTCACCCAAGGGGGTGCCAACGTCCTGACTTTC.

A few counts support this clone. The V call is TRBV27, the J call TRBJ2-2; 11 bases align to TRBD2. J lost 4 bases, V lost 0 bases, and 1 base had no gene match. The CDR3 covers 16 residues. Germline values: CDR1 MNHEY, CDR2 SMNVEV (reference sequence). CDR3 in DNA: TGTGCCAGCAGTTTATCGGGGACTAGCGGCACCGGGGAGCTGTTTTTT. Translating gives CASSLSGTSGTGELFF.

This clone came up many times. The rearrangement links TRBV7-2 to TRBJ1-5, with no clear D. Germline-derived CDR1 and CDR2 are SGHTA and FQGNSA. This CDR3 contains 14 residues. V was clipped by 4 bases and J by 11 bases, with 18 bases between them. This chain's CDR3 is CASSYGPSNLAQHF. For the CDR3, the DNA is TGTGCCAGCAGCTACGGACCTAGCAATCTAGCCCAGCATTTT.

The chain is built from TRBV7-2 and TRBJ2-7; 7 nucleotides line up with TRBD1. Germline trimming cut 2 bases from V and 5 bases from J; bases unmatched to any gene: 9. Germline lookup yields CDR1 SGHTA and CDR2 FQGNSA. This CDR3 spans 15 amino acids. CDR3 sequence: CASSLLGGLGNEQYF. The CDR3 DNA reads TGTGCCAGCAGCTTATTAGGGGGCCTCGGCAACGAGCAGTACTTC.

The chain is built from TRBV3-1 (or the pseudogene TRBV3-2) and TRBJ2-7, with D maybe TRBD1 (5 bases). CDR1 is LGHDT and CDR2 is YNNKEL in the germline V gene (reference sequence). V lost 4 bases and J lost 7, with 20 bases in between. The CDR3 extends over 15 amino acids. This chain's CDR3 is CASSPSSGAAQEQYF. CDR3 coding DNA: TGTGCCAGCAGCCCTTCTTCTGGGGCGGCCCAAGAGCAGTACTTC.